This passage covers 15 T cell receptor beta chains from one sample sequenced in a study of blood T cell repertoires in COVID-19. Method: immunoSEQ multiplex PCR; TCRdb's copy keeps in-frame clones and lacks some. The sample contains a few hundred thousand clones, around 86% of which appear only once. The sequenced sample consisted of peripheral blood. The source of these receptors is a human donor in a cohort sampled during active COVID-19.

This rearrangement joins TRBV2 to TRBJ2-7; 10 bases line up with TRBD1. There are 13 residues in the CDR3. Germline trimming cut 7 bases from V and 3 bases from J; bases unmatched to any gene: 3. Per germline, CDR1 SNHLY and CDR2 FYNNEI. CDR3 region: CASTRTGGYEQYF. DNA for the CDR3: TGTGCCAGCACTAGGACAGGGGGCTACGAGCAGTACTTC.

The chain combines TRBV19 with TRBJ1-1; D is unclear. Trimming left V 4 bases short and J 1 base short, with 7 bases between. Germline V CDR1 and CDR2: LNHDA, SQIVND (reference sequence). The CDR3 loop spans 13 amino acids. CDR3 DNA sequence: TGTGCCAGTAGTACCAATAGGAACACTGAAGCTTTCTTT. This sequence encodes CASSTNRNTEAFF.

The V gene is TRBV6-5, the J gene TRBJ2-3; D gene ambiguous. The length of the CDR3 is 13 residues. Trimming stripped 4 bases from V and 8 bases from J, with 13 bases between. Germline-derived CDR1 and CDR2 are MNHEY and SVGAGI. The DNA of the CDR3 is TGTGCCAGCAGTTCGAGGTCCGACGGTACGCAGTATTTT. This sequence encodes CASSSRSDGTQYF.

The CDR3 DNA follows: TGCGCCAGCAGCTTGTTAGCGGGGGGCCCCGAGCAGTACTTC. This gives the protein CASSLLAGGPEQYF. V and J are TRBV5-1 and TRBJ2-7; the match to TRBD2 covers 10 bases. The CDR3 length is 14 residues. Germline-derived CDR1 and CDR2 are SGHRS and YFSETQ. V shed 1 base, J shed 6 bases, and the junction held 4 bases outside the gene matches.

The sample holds a few counts of this clone. The genes are TRBV18 and TRBJ1-6; D might be TRBD1 (6 bases). Between the trimmed V and J ends, which lost 2 bases and 5 bases, there was a span of 13 bases. This CDR3 is built from 16 residues. The germline gives CDR1 KGHSH, CDR2 LQKENI. CDR3 coding DNA: TGTGCCAGCTCACCAGCACAGGGAATTGATAATTCACCCCTCCACTTT. Translating it yields CASSPAQGIDNSPLHF.

Of note for this clone: Other nucleotide sequences from this sample produce the same CDR3. The chain employs TRBV7-2 and TRBJ2-1; TRBD2 agrees at 7 bases. CDR1 and CDR2 (germline): SGHTA, FQGNSA. V was pared by 0 bases and J by 2 bases, with 1 base of the junction left unmatched. The CDR3 length is 15 residues. CDR3 nucleotides: TGTGCCAGCAGCTTAGCGGGGGGGGCCTACAATGAGCAGTTCTTC. Its translation is CASSLAGGAYNEQFF. Based on the CDR3 plus reference TRBV7-2 and TRBJ2-1, the full variable domain is GAGVSQSPSNKVTEKGKDVELRCDPISGHTALYWYRQSLGQGLEFLIYFQGNSAPDKSGLPSDRFSAERTGGSVSTLTIQRTQQEDSAVYLCASSLAGGAYNEQFFGPGTRLTVL.

In its sample, this clone was seen a few times. The V call is TRBV6-5, the J call TRBJ2-2; D not certain. Between the trimmed V and J ends, which lost 5 bases and 4 bases, there was a span of 14 bases. CDR1 is MNHEY and CDR2 is SVGAGI in the germline V gene. This CDR3 contains 15 residues. CDR3 sequence: CASSPSPVRTGELFF. Written as DNA, the CDR3 is TGTGCCAGCAGTCCTAGTCCGGTACGCACCGGGGAGCTGTTTTTT.

This clone was recorded a few times. The chain links TRBV9 to TRBJ2-7; D remains unclear. Trimming removed 2 bases at V and 2 bases at J, with 11 bases between. The CDR3 covers 14 residues. Germline CDR1 SGDLS, CDR2 YYNGEE. The CDR3 coding sequence is TGTGCCAGCAGCGTGGGCGAATCCCCCTACGAGCAGTACTTC. Protein product: CASSVGESPYEQYF.

V and J are TRBV9 and TRBJ1-5, with D uncertain. Germline V gene data show CDR1 as SGDLS and CDR2 as YYNGEE. Trimming shortened V by 0 bases and J by 3 bases, and 4 bases separated the two germline ends. CDR3 size: 13 residues. The CDR3 DNA is TGTGCCAGCAGCGTAGGGCTCAATCAGCCCCAGCATTTT. It is translated as CASSVGLNQPQHF.

This CDR3 is CASSISRVSEKLFF. The CDR3 bases are TGTGCCAGTAGTATATCCAGGGTCAGTGAAAAACTGTTTTTT. This chain joins TRBV19 and TRBJ1-4, with D perhaps matching TRBD1 (5 bases). The germline V gene encodes CDR1 LNHDA and CDR2 SQIVND (reference sequence). V was trimmed by 2 bases and J by 7 bases, leaving 11 bases between them. The CDR3 has 14 residues.

V usage is TRBV5-6 and J usage is TRBJ1-2; TRBD1 aligns across 12 bases. The CDR3 has 14 residues. With V trimmed by 3 bases and J by 7 bases, 4 bases remained unmatched. Germline lookup yields CDR1 SGHDT and CDR2 YYEEEE. CDR3 DNA: TGTGCCAGCAGCTGGGGACAGGGGGCGGCTGGCTACACCTTC. It is translated as CASSWGQGAAGYTF.

The CDR3 DNA is TGTGCCAGCAGCTTAGGCGGGGTAAACACCGGGGAGCTGTTTTTT. It codes for CASSLGGVNTGELFF. V and J are TRBV11-3 and TRBJ2-2; D may be TRBD2 (6 bases). V shed 1 base and J shed 2 bases, with 8 bases lying between them. The germline V gene has CDR1 SGHNT and CDR2 YENEEA. The CDR3 extends over 15 amino acids.

CDR3 in amino acids: CASRRDRLNTEAFF. The DNA of the CDR3 is TGTGCCAGCAGGCGCGACAGGTTGAACACTGAAGCTTTCTTT. The V and J genes are TRBV6-5 and TRBJ1-1, with D perhaps TRBD1 (6 bases). This CDR3 region has 14 residues. Trimming took 6 bases from V and 0 from J, leaving 11 bases between them. Germline-derived CDR1 and CDR2 are MNHEY and SVGAGI.

This clone showed up just a few times. The chain has TRBV3-1 (or the pseudogene TRBV3-2) and TRBJ2-7; D unresolved. CDR3 length: 14 residues. The V end was cut by 6 bases, the J end by 3 bases, with 15 bases between. Germline CDR1 is LGHDT and CDR2 is YNNKEL (reference sequence). DNA for the CDR3: TGTGCCAGCAGTCGACTGGCAGAGAACTACGAGCAGTACTTC. Translating gives CASSRLAENYEQYF.

This chain links TRBV7-3 with TRBJ2-1; TRBD2 aligns across 10 bases. The CDR3 runs to 17 residues. Germline V CDR1 and CDR2: SGHTA, FQGTGA. V lost 5 bases to trimming and J lost 7 bases; unmatched junction nucleotides: 14. The CDR3 is CASSRGPAGGPRNEQFF. In DNA, the CDR3 is TGTGCCAGCAGCCGGGGCCCAGCGGGAGGGCCGCGGAATGAGCAGTTCTTC.